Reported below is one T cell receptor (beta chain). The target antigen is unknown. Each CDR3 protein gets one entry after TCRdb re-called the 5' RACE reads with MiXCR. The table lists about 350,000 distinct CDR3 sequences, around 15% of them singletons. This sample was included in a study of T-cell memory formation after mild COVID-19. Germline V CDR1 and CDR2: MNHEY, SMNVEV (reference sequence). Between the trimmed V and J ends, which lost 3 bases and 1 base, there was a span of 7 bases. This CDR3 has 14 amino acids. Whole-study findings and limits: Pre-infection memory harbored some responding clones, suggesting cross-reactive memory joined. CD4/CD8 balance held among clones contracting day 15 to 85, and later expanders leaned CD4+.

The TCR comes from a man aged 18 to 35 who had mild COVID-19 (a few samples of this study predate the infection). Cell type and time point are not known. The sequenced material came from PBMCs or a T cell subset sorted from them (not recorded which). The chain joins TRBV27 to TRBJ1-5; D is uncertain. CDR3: CASSLRDSNQPQHF. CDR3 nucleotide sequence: TGTGCCAGCAGTTTGAGAGACAGCAATCAGCCCCAGCATTTT.